These T cell receptor beta chains were read from a single sample in a study of blood T cell repertoires in COVID-19. Sequenced by immunoSEQ multiplex PCR; TCRdb stores in-frame clones only, minus some. The table includes 100,000 to 150,000 clones, about 70% detected once. Sequences were obtained from peripheral blood. All receptors come from a man older than 75 with COVID-19, enrolled during active disease. CDR3s include the opening cysteine and the closing phenylalanine or tryptophan. D genes are given only for firm matches. Size tells how often a clone was seen (once, few, many) or the class of an expanded clone, and some rows leave it out.

v_gene: TRBV11-2; abundance: NA; j_gene: TRBJ1-1; d_gene: NA; CDR3aa: CASSSQGTNTEAFF; CDR3nt: TGTGCCAGCAGCTCCCAGGGGACAAACACTGAAGCTTTCTTT
v_gene: TRBV28; abundance: NA; j_gene: TRBJ1-2; d_gene: TRBD1; CDR3aa: CASSSPGTGVYGYTF; CDR3nt: TGTGCCAGCAGTTCGCCCGGGACAGGGGTCTATGGCTACACCTTC
v_gene: TRBV19; abundance: once; j_gene: TRBJ1-4; d_gene: NA; CDR3aa: CASSMWGPGEKLFF; CDR3nt: TGTGCCAGTAGTATGTGGGGGCCGGGTGAAAAACTGTTTTTT
v_gene: TRBV11-3; abundance: NA; j_gene: TRBJ2-1; d_gene: TRBD2; CDR3aa: CASSHIAGEGDEQFF; CDR3nt: TGTGCCAGCAGCCATATAGCGGGAGAGGGTGATGAGCAGTTCTTC
v_gene: TRBV27; abundance: NA; j_gene: TRBJ2-1; d_gene: NA; CDR3aa: CASSPKGVLYNEQFF; CDR3nt: TGTGCCAGCAGTCCCAAAGGGGTGTTATACAATGAGCAGTTCTTC
v_gene: TRBV6-5; abundance: NA; j_gene: TRBJ1-2; d_gene: NA; CDR3aa: CASSSLQRGYTF; CDR3nt: TGTGCCAGCAGCTCCCTCCAGAGGGGCTACACCTTC
v_gene: TRBV6-6; abundance: NA; j_gene: TRBJ1-1; d_gene: NA; CDR3aa: CASNQQLNTEAFF; CDR3nt: TGTGCCAGCAATCAACAATTGAACACTGAAGCTTTCTTT
v_gene: TRBV7-2; abundance: NA; j_gene: TRBJ2-3; d_gene: NA; CDR3aa: CASSTEWVTQYF; CDR3nt: TGTGCCAGCAGCACAGAGTGGGTTACGCAGTATTTT
v_gene: TRBV4-1; abundance: NA; j_gene: TRBJ2-7; d_gene: TRBD1; CDR3aa: CASSRPTGGRNEQYF; CDR3nt: TGCGCCAGCAGCCGACCAACAGGGGGGAGAAACGAGCAGTACTTC
v_gene: TRBV7-3; abundance: NA; j_gene: TRBJ2-2; d_gene: NA; CDR3aa: CASSSDRVTGELFF; CDR3nt: TGTGCCAGCAGCTCCGATCGGGTTACCGGGGAGCTGTTTTTT
v_gene: TRBV7-2; abundance: NA; j_gene: TRBJ1-5; d_gene: NA; CDR3aa: CASSPDRNNQPQHF; CDR3nt: TGTGCCAGCAGCCCGGACAGAAACAATCAGCCCCAGCATTTT
v_gene: TRBV2; abundance: few; j_gene: TRBJ1-1; d_gene: TRBD1; CDR3aa: CATTLDRGNEAFF; CDR3nt: TGTGCCACTACACTTGACAGGGGTAATGAAGCTTTCTTT
v_gene: TRBV29-1; abundance: NA; j_gene: TRBJ2-1; d_gene: TRBD2; CDR3aa: CSGSASGIYNEQFF; CDR3nt: TGCAGCGGGAGCGCTAGCGGGATCTACAATGAGCAGTTCTTC
v_gene: TRBV18; abundance: few; j_gene: TRBJ1-1; d_gene: NA; CDR3aa: CASSTSGTSRTEAFF; CDR3nt: TGTGCCAGCTCAACCTCCGGGACAAGCAGGACTGAAGCTTTCTTT
v_gene: TRBV6-5; abundance: once; j_gene: TRBJ1-2; d_gene: NA; CDR3aa: CASSYLFTPGLRGYTF; CDR3nt: TGTGCCAGCAGTTACCTCTTTACACCGGGACTAAGGGGCTACACCTTC
v_gene: TRBV5-1; abundance: NA; j_gene: TRBJ2-3; d_gene: NA; CDR3aa: CASTQGGTGTDTQYF; CDR3nt: TGCGCCAGCACCCAAGGTGGCACGGGTACAGATACGCAGTATTTT
v_gene: TRBV3-1/TRBV3-2; abundance: few; j_gene: TRBJ1-4; d_gene: NA; CDR3aa: CASSPPPLGDTTNEKLFF; CDR3nt: TGTGCCAGCAGCCCTCCCCCGCTAGGCGATACAACTAATGAAAAACTGTTTTTT
v_gene: TRBV11-3; abundance: NA; j_gene: TRBJ2-1; d_gene: TRBD2; CDR3aa: CASSHSGRALNEQFF; CDR3nt: TGTGCCAGCAGCCATAGCGGGAGGGCCTTAAATGAGCAGTTCTTC